The 2 T cell receptor beta chains listed next were all sequenced from one sample in a study of blood T cell repertoires in COVID-19 (dated by TCRdb to the early 2020s). Library prep was done by the immunoSEQ multiplex PCR assay. TCRdb mirrors the immuneACCESS table, restricted to in-frame sequences. Some clones are absent from its copies; in checked studies, under half trace to an unresolved V gene, and the reason for the others is unknown. The sample table holds hundreds of thousands of clones, of which more than 70% were seen once. Approximately 1.9% of the sample goes to the ten largest clones. Sequences were obtained from PBMCs or T cells enriched from blood (not recorded which). These receptors all come from a man aged 35 to 55 in a cohort exposed to, infected with or recovered from COVID-19 (not recorded which).

This chain connects TRBV5-4 to TRBJ2-5, with 9 bases that match TRBD2. The ends lost 1 base at V and 7 bases at J; junction bases unmatched: 8. Germline V gene lookup returns CDR1 SGHNT and CDR2 YYREEE (reference sequence). This CDR3 comprises 15 residues. The CDR3 DNA is TGTGCCAGCAGCTTGACTAGCGGGTCCAAGGGGACCCAGTACTTC. Amino acid sequence: CASSLTSGSKGTQYF.

V gene TRBV9 combines with J gene TRBJ1-2, with a weak D call TRBD1 (6 bases). The CDR3 covers 13 residues. From germline, CDR1 is SGDLS and CDR2 YYNGEE. Trimming pared 4 bases from V and 2 bases from J, leaving 9 bases between. CDR3 amino acids: CASSQGTNYGYTF. The CDR3 region has the DNA TGTGCCAGCAGCCAGGGGACGAACTATGGCTACACCTTC.